Presented here are 10 T cell receptor beta chains from one specimen sequenced in a study of blood T cell repertoires in COVID-19 (TCRdb year 2020). Library creation used the immunoSEQ multiplex PCR assay. Sourced from immuneACCESS, this table was stored by TCRdb with only in-frame sequences that have V and J called. A share of the clones is absent; for the studies checked, an unresolved V gene accounts for under half, and the remainder has no known explanation. For this sample the table gives about 220,000 clones, of which approximately 83% were detected only once. 3% to 4% of the sample rests with the top ten. The sample taken for sequencing was PBMCs or T cells enriched from blood (not recorded which). The receptors derive from a woman in her forties who had been exposed to COVID-19.

This clone has more than one count but fewer than ten. This chain links TRBV9 with TRBJ1-5; 7 nucleotides agree with TRBD1. The CDR3 contains 14 residues. V shed 3 bases and J 1 base; nucleotides not matched to a gene: 1. From germline, CDR1 is SGDLS and CDR2 YYNGEE. DNA for the CDR3: TGTGCCAGCAGCGCGACAGGGAGCAATCAGCCCCAGCATTTT. Encoded protein: CASSATGSNQPQHF. Based on the CDR3 plus reference TRBV9 and TRBJ1-5, the full variable domain is DSGVTQTPKHLITATGQRVTLRCSPRSGDLSVYWYQQSLDQGLQFLIQYYNGEERAKGNILERFSAQQFPDLHSELNLSSLELGDSALYFCASSATGSNQPQHFGDGTRLSIL.

The J gene is TRBJ1-1, the V gene TRBV5-5, with D unclear. Looked up from germline, CDR1 is SGHKS and CDR2 is YYEKEE (reference sequence). The CDR3 spans 14 residues. The V and J ends lost 0 bases and 1 base respectively, with 7 bases between them. CDR3 sequence (DNA): TGTGCCAGCAGCTTGGGGGCCCCGAACACTGAAGCTTTCTTT. Amino acid sequence: CASSLGAPNTEAFF. Using reference TRBV5-5 and TRBJ1-1 for the parts outside the CDR3, the full variable domain is DAGVTQSPTHLIKTRGQQVTLRCSPISGHKSVSWYQQVLGQGPQFIFQYYEKEERGRGNFPDRFSARQFPNYSSELNVNALLLGDSALYLCASSLGAPNTEAFFGQGTRLTVV.

The CDR3 region is CSVEGVGWNTEAFF. CDR3 coding DNA: TGCAGCGTTGAAGGGGTGGGCTGGAACACTGAAGCTTTCTTT. The chain recombines TRBV29-1 with TRBJ1-1; D not certain. Germline CDR1 SQVTM, CDR2 ANQGSEA. V lost 1 base and J 1 base, leaving 10 bases between the germline ends. The CDR3 sequence is 14 residues long.

The V gene is TRBV7-3, the J gene TRBJ1-1, with TRBD1 matching over 8 bases. Per germline, CDR1 SGHTA and CDR2 FQGTGA. The V segment lost 2 bases and the J segment 3 bases; nucleotides outside the gene matches: 8. The CDR3 extends over 16 amino acids. The CDR3 sequence is CASSLQGAVLDTEAFF. CDR3 coding DNA: TGTGCCAGCAGCTTACAGGGGGCGGTCTTGGACACTGAAGCTTTCTTT.

This chain joins TRBV7-2 and TRBJ1-2; a weak D match, TRBD1 (5 bases). Germline CDR1 reads SGHTA; CDR2 reads FQGNSA. The CDR3 is 14 amino acids. Trimming pared 1 base from V and 3 bases from J, leaving 9 bases between. The CDR3 bases are TGTGCCAGCAGCTTAGTACAGGCTGACTATGGCTACACCTTC. Translated: CASSLVQADYGYTF.

The V and J genes are TRBV6-5 and TRBJ2-1, with 9 bases that match TRBD2. CDR1 and CDR2 (germline): MNHEY, SVGAGI. This CDR3 spans 14 amino acids. The J segment lost 7 bases and the V segment lost 7 bases, leaving 8 bases of the junction unmatched. CDR3 DNA: TGTGCCAGCAATCTTAGCGGGGGAGGAAATGAGCAGTTCTTC. It is translated as CASNLSGGGNEQFF.

V gene TRBV13 combines with J gene TRBJ2-5, with TRBD2 matching 13 bases. Germline values: CDR1 PRHDT, CDR2 FYEKMQ (reference sequence). Unmatched junction bases numbered 15, after V lost 4 bases and J lost 7 bases. The CDR3 extends over 18 amino acids. The CDR3 spells CASSSAGTSGARVRTQYF. DNA for the CDR3: TGTGCCAGCAGCTCCGCCGGGACTAGCGGGGCCCGTGTGCGGACCCAGTACTTC.

The V and J genes are TRBV7-3 and TRBJ2-3, with 9 positions matching TRBD2. The CDR3 extends over 16 amino acids. The V segment lost 5 bases and the J segment 9 bases; nucleotides outside the gene matches: 15. From germline, CDR1 is SGHTA and CDR2 FQGTGA. This chain's CDR3 is CASSPQAGGDAGTQYF. The CDR3 nucleotides read TGTGCCAGCAGCCCACAGGCGGGGGGGGATGCGGGGACGCAGTATTTT.

V usage is TRBV28 and J usage is TRBJ2-5; unclear D gene. This CDR3 is built from 13 residues. CDR1 is MDHEN, CDR2 SYDVKM, per germline. The ends were cut back, 4 bases at V and 5 bases at J, with 11 bases in the middle. Here the CDR3 reads CASSSALPETQYF. The CDR3 DNA follows: TGTGCCAGCAGTTCCGCGCTTCCGGAGACCCAGTACTTC.

The chain recombines TRBV12-3 or TRBV12-4 with TRBJ1-5, with 8 nucleotides matching TRBD1. The V segment lost 6 bases and the J segment 12 bases; nucleotides outside the gene matches: 7. The CDR3 runs to 12 residues. The CDR3 loop is CASSWTGRDQHF. CDR3 coding DNA: TGTGCCAGCAGCTGGACAGGGCGCGACCAGCATTTT.